The 19 T cell receptor beta chains reported below all come from one sample, sequenced in a study of identical twins. TCRdb independently ran MiXCR on the 5' RACE reads; one entry per CDR3 protein. Among hundreds of thousands of distinct CDR3 sequences, around a sixth were seen once, and the ten largest hold over 10%. The same data also went into a second study, on T cells expressing NK-cell markers.

Sequencing was done on a sample of PBMCs. The source is a woman aged 18-29 years in good health.

This clonotype was seen a few times. CDR3 DNA sequence: TGTGCCACCAGCAGAGGGGGCGGCACGGGCAATCAGCCCCAGCATTTT. Translation gives CATSRGGGTGNQPQHF. The chain uses TRBV15 and TRBJ1-5, with a possible D match to TRBD1 (5 bases). V was trimmed by 1 base and J by 2 bases, leaving 12 bases between them. Germline values: CDR1 LNHNV, CDR2 YYDKDF (reference sequence). There are 16 residues in the CDR3. The full variable domain, in which reference TRBV15 and TRBJ1-5 provide the parts outside the CDR3, is DAMVIQNPRYQVTQFGKPVTLSCSQTLNHNVMYWYQQKSSQAPKLLFHYYDKDFNNEADTPDNFQSRRPNTSFCFLDIRSPGLGDTAMYLCATSRGGGTGNQPQHFGDGTRLSIL.

Only a few counts were recorded for this clonotype. The rearrangement joins TRBV4-2 to TRBJ2-7, with 7 nucleotides matching TRBD2. This CDR3 is built from 17 residues. The germline gives CDR1 LGHNA, CDR2 YNFKEQ. Trimming cost V 0 bases and J 3 bases; bases outside gene matches: 11. The CDR3 region is CASSQEPALAEHYEQYF. Here the CDR3 DNA reads TGTGCCAGCAGCCAAGAACCGGCCCTAGCGGAACACTACGAGCAGTACTTC.

CDR3 nucleotides: TGCGCCAGCACCGATTTTAGCACTGAAGCTTTCTTT. The encoded protein is CASTDFSTEAFF. This sequence joins TRBV5-1 and TRBJ1-1; no definite D call. Germline lookup yields CDR1 SGHRS and CDR2 YFSETQ. The CDR3 sequence is 12 residues long. V lost 6 bases and J lost 4, with 10 bases in between.

The chain has TRBV5-1 and TRBJ2-1; D remains unclear. The CDR3 contains 15 residues. Trimming took 5 bases from V and 7 from J, leaving 19 bases between them. The V gene's germline CDR1 is SGHRS and CDR2 YFSETQ. CDR3 bases: TGCGCCAGCAGGTCACTAACCGGAGTTTGGAATGAGCAGTTCTTC. As protein: CASRSLTGVWNEQFF.

The chain has TRBV20-1 and TRBJ2-6; D unresolved. Germline lookup yields CDR1 DFQATT and CDR2 SNEGSKA (reference sequence). With 4 bases removed from V and 0 bases from J, the gap between germline ends came to 10 bases. The CDR3 length is 15 residues. The CDR3 spells CSATPPFSGANVLTF. The DNA for the CDR3 is TGCAGTGCTACGCCCCCGTTCTCTGGGGCCAACGTCCTGACTTTC.

The table lists this clonotype with many counts. This CDR3 is CSATDTEAFF. In DNA, the CDR3 is TGCAGTGCTACGGACACTGAAGCTTTCTTT. The V gene is TRBV20-1, the J gene TRBJ1-1; D is ambiguous. The V gene's germline CDR1 is DFQATT and CDR2 SNEGSKA (reference sequence). The CDR3 has 10 amino acids. Trimming took off 4 bases at V and 3 bases at J, with 3 bases between the two ends.

This chain uses TRBV18 with TRBJ2-7, with 9 bases that match TRBD1. CDR3 length: 14 amino acids. Germline lookup yields CDR1 KGHSH and CDR2 LQKENI. V lost 3 bases, J lost 6 bases, and 6 bases stayed unmatched. CDR3 residues: CASSPGQGGGEQYF. The DNA for the CDR3 is TGTGCCAGCTCACCGGGACAGGGAGGCGGCGAGCAGTACTTC.

The CDR3 region has the DNA TGTGCCAGCAGCCAACCAGGGAGAGATACGCAGTATTTT. Translated: CASSQPGRDTQYF. The rearrangement joins TRBV3-1 to TRBJ2-3; D may correspond to TRBD1 or TRBD2 (5 bases each). This CDR3 comprises 13 residues. The germline V gene has CDR1 LGHDT and CDR2 YNNKEL (reference sequence). Trimming removed 2 bases at V and 5 bases at J, with 8 bases between.

This chain joins TRBV14 and TRBJ2-2; the match to TRBD2 covers 7 bases. The CDR3 contains 14 residues. From germline, CDR1 is SGHDN and CDR2 FVKESK. V was clipped by 1 base and J by 6 bases; unmatched bases: 2. CDR3: CASSQVRGAGELFF. Here the CDR3 DNA reads TGTGCCAGCAGCCAAGTTCGGGGGGCCGGGGAGCTGTTTTTT.

The chain is built from TRBV24-1 and TRBJ2-1; D unclear. Trimming stripped 2 bases from V and 15 bases from J, with 4 bases between. The germline V gene encodes CDR1 KGHDR and CDR2 SFDVKD. The CDR3 has 9 residues. The CDR3 reads CATSDSVFF. The DNA for the CDR3 is TGTGCCACCAGTGATTCGGTGTTCTTC.

This clonotype appeared many times. The CDR3 DNA reads as TGCAGTGCTTATCGGACGGATTCCTACGAGCAGTACTTC. This sequence encodes CSAYRTDSYEQYF. The gene calls are TRBV20-1 and TRBJ2-7; D gene ambiguous. This CDR3 has 13 amino acids. The germline V and J ends were trimmed by 5 bases and 1 base, with 12 bases remaining between them. Germline CDR1 is DFQATT and CDR2 is SNEGSKA (reference sequence).

The chain employs TRBV12-3 or TRBV12-4 and TRBJ1-1; D ambiguous. V dropped 7 bases and J dropped 10 bases, with 19 bases sitting between them. The CDR3 extends over 13 amino acids. CDR3 DNA sequence: TGTGCCAGCATCCCGGGCGTTGGGAGCGGAGCTTTCTTT. Its protein product is CASIPGVGSGAFF.

In this sample, this clonotype turned up a few times. This chain uses TRBV6-5 with TRBJ1-3, with D hard to call. V was shortened by 2 bases and J by 6 bases, with 11 bases between the two germline ends. Germline V CDR1 and CDR2: MNHEY, SVGAGI. The CDR3 has 14 residues. The DNA for the CDR3 is TGTGCCAGCAGTTACGGGTGGTACGCAAACACCATATATTTT. Translating it yields CASSYGWYANTIYF.

This clonotype occurred a few times. This chain links TRBV11-2 with TRBJ2-5; 11 nucleotides align to TRBD2. Per the germline V gene, CDR1 is SGHAT and CDR2 is FQNNGV. The CDR3 totals 16 residues. V trimming: 2 bases; J trimming: 4 bases; junction bases outside the gene matches: 6. The CDR3 region is CASSLQLSGRGETQYF. CDR3 nucleotide sequence: TGTGCCAGCAGCTTACAACTTAGCGGGAGGGGAGAGACCCAGTACTTC.

The table lists this clonotype with a few counts. This chain joins TRBV7-9 and TRBJ2-1, with 8 bases aligning to TRBD2. This CDR3 is built from 15 residues. CDR1 and CDR2 (germline): SEHNR, FQNEAQ (reference sequence). The V and J ends lost 6 bases and 6 bases, in that order; junction bases with no gene match: 10. The CDR3 DNA reads as TGTGCCAGCAGTCCCTATGCGGGAGGTTTCAATGAGCAGTTCTTC. Translated, it gives CASSPYAGGFNEQFF.

The CDR3 is CAISESGGFGEQYF. The CDR3 DNA follows: TGTGCCATCAGTGAGAGTGGGGGATTCGGCGAGCAGTACTTC. This sequence joins TRBV10-3 and TRBJ2-7; the D call may be TRBD1 or TRBD2 (5 bases each). The CDR3 has 14 residues. V was cut by 2 bases and J by 6 bases, with 14 bases left in between. The germline V gene encodes CDR1 ENHRY and CDR2 SYGVKD.

This clonotype was seen only a few times. This sequence joins TRBV2 and TRBJ2-1, with D uncertain. The ends were cut back, 6 bases at V and 9 bases at J, with 12 bases in the middle. Germline V gene data show CDR1 as SNHLY and CDR2 as FYNNEI. This CDR3 is 12 amino acids long. The CDR3 spells CASRFNLIEQFF. DNA for the CDR3: TGTGCCAGCAGGTTTAACCTAATTGAGCAGTTCTTC.

This chain uses TRBV14 with TRBJ2-7; no clear D gene. This CDR3 is built from 13 residues. Per the germline V gene, CDR1 is SGHDN and CDR2 is FVKESK. V lost 0 bases, J lost 0 bases, and 3 bases lay in between. As DNA, the CDR3 is TGTGCCAGCAGCCAAGAATCCTCCTACGAGCAGTACTTC. Protein: CASSQESSYEQYF.

V usage is TRBV7-9 and J usage is TRBJ2-7; 7 bases are shared with TRBD2. Germline lookup yields CDR1 SEHNR and CDR2 FQNEAQ (reference sequence). The CDR3 contains 15 residues. Trimming at V came to 4 bases and at J to 2 bases, leaving 8 bases not matched to a gene. Written as DNA, the CDR3 is TGTGCCAGCAGCTACCCGCCTAGCGGAACCTACGAGCAGTACTTC. Encoded protein: CASSYPPSGTYEQYF.